This T cell receptor beta chain is drawn from a study of T cells expressing NK-cell markers. Study overall: Investigators obtained TCR beta repertoires from sorted CD3+CD56+NKG2C+, CD3+CD56+NKG2C- and CD3+CD56-NKG2C+ T cells. Seven HCMV-seropositive donors and one seronegative donor made up the eight sequenced donors.

Study-level results: For four donors, these clonotypes were likewise the leading ones in the CD3+CD56-NKG2C+ fraction.

The CDR3 has 12 amino acids. TCRdb reprocessed the 5' RACE reads and keeps a single row for each CDR3 protein, giving no DNA. The sample's table shows some 500,000 distinct CDR3 sequences. About this clonotype: Its antigen is as yet unknown.

The sample was blood T cells: a sorted CD56 or NKG2C T cell subset, CD4+ or CD8+ T cells, or bulk PBMC T cells (not recorded which). The gene calls are TRBV12-3 or TRBV12-4 and TRBJ2-1. This TCR was recovered from a woman aged 45-65 years in good health. The CDR3 sequence is CASSYIRGEQFF.